The sequence of this TCR beta chain was determined in a study of blood T cell repertoires in COVID-19. Germline V lookup: CDR1 ENHRY, CDR2 SYGVKD. The length of the CDR3 is 15 residues. The junction had 6 bases not matched to a gene; V was cut back by 3 bases and J by 1 base. Method: immunoSEQ multiplex PCR; TCRdb's copy keeps in-frame clones and lacks some. The table shows a few hundred thousand clones, with over 75% occurring only once. Sample: PBMCs or T cells enriched from blood (not recorded which). The chain employs TRBV10-3 and TRBJ2-7, with 7 bases aligning to TRBD1. The TCR was taken from a man aged 35 to 55 in a cohort exposed to, infected with or recovered from COVID-19 (not recorded which). In DNA, the CDR3 is TGTGCCATCAGTGAAGGGACAGCAGATTCCTACGAGCAGTACTTC. Translation gives CAISEGTADSYEQYF.